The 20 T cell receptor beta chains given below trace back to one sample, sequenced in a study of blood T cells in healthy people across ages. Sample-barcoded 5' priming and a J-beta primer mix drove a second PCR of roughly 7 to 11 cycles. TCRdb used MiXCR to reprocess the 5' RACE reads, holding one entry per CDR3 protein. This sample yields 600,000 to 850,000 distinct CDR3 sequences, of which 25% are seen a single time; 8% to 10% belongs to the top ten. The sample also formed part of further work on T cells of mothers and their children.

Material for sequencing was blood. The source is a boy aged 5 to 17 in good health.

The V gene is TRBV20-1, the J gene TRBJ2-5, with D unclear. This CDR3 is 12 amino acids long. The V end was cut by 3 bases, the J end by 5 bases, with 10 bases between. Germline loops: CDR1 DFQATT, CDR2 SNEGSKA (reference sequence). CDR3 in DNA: TGCAGTGCTAGTACTACCGGGGAGACCCAGTACTTC. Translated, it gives CSASTTGETQYF.

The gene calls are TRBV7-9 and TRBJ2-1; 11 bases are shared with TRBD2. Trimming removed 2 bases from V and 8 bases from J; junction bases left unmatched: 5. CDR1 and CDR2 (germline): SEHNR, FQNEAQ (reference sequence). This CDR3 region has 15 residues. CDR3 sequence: CASSLLAGGSHEQFF. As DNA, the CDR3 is TGTGCCAGCAGCTTATTAGCGGGAGGGTCCCATGAGCAGTTCTTC.

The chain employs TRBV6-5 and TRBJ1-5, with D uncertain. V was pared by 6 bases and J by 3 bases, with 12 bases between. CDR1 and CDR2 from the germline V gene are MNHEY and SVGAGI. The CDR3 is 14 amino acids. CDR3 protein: CASSAGLPNQPQHF. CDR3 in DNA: TGTGCCAGCAGCGCTGGACTCCCCAATCAGCCCCAGCATTTT.

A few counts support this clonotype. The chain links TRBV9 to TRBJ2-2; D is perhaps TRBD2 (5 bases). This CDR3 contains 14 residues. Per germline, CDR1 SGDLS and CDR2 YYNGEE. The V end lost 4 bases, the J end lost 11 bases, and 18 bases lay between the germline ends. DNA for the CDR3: TGTGCCAGCAGCCCCAGGACTGGACTTGGCGAGCTGTTTTTT. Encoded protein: CASSPRTGLGELFF. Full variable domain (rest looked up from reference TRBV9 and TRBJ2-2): DSGVTQTPKHLITATGQRVTLRCSPRSGDLSVYWYQQSLDQGLQFLIQYYNGEERAKGNILERFSAQQFPDLHSELNLSSLELGDSALYFCASSPRTGLGELFFGEGSRLTVL.

In DNA, the CDR3 is TGTGCCACCAGTCCGGGGTCTCCCTACGAGCAGTACTTC. Protein product: CATSPGSPYEQYF. The chain uses TRBV15 and TRBJ2-7, with D possibly TRBD2 on 5 matching bases. V lost 6 bases and J lost 2, with 11 bases in between. From germline, CDR1 is LNHNV and CDR2 YYDKDF (reference sequence). The CDR3 sequence is 13 residues long. Together with reference TRBV15 and TRBJ2-7, the CDR3 gives the full variable domain: DAMVIQNPRYQVTQFGKPVTLSCSQTLNHNVMYWYQQKSSQAPKLLFHYYDKDFNNEADTPDNFQSRRPNTSFCFLDIRSPGLGDTAMYLCATSPGSPYEQYFGPGTRLTVT.

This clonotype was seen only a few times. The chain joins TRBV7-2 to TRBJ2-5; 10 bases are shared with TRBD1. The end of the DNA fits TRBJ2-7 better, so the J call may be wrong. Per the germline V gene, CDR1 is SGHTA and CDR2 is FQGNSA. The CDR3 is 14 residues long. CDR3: CASSSRQGAHEQYF. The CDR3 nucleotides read TGTGCCAGCAGCTCTCGACAGGGGGCCCACGAGCAGTACTTC.

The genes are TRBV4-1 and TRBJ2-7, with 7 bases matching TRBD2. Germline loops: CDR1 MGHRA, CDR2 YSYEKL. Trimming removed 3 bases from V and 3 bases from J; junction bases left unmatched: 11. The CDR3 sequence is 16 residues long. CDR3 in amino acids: CASSQILGEGNYEQYF. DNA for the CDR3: TGCGCCAGCAGCCAGATCCTTGGGGAGGGAAACTACGAGCAGTACTTC.

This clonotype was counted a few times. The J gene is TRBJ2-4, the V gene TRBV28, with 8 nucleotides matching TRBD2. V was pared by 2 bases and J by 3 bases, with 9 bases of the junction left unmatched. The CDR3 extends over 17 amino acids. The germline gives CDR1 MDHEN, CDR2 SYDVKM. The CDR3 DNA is TGTGCCAGCAGTTTAGATTTTAGCGGGATTGTCAAAAACATTCAGTACTTC. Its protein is CASSLDFSGIVKNIQYF.

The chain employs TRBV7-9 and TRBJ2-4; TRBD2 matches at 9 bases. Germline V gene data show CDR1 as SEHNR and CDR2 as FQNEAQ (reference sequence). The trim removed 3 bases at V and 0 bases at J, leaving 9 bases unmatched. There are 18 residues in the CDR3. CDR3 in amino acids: CASSLASGNLLAKNIQYF. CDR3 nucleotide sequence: TGTGCCAGCAGCTTGGCTAGCGGGAATCTCCTAGCCAAAAACATTCAGTACTTC.

The CDR3 region is CASSLSRGSDTQYF. In nucleotides, the CDR3 is TGTGCCAGCAGCTTAAGCAGGGGCTCAGATACGCAGTATTTT. The chain uses TRBV7-9 and TRBJ2-3; tentative D call: TRBD1 (6 bases). Per the germline V gene, CDR1 is SEHNR and CDR2 is FQNEAQ (reference sequence). The CDR3 has 14 residues. V gave up 2 bases and J gave up 4 bases, with 10 bases separating them.

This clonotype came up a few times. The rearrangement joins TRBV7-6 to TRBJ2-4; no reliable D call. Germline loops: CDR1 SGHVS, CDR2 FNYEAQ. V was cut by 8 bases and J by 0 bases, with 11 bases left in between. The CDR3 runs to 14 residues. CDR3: CASGPPLAKNIQYF. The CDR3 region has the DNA TGTGCCAGCGGGCCTCCCCTAGCCAAAAACATTCAGTACTTC.

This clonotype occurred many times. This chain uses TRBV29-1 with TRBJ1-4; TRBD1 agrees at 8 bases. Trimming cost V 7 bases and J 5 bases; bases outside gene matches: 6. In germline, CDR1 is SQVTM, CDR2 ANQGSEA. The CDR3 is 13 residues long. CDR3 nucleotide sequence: TGCAGCGGCCAGACAGGGGCAAATGAAAAACTGTTTTTT. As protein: CSGQTGANEKLFF.

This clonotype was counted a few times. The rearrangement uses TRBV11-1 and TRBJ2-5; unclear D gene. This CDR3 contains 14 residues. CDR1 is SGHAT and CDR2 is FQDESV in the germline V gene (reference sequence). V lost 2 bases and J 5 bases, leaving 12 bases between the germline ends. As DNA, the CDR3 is TGTGCCAGCAGCTTAAGGGAATGGCCCGAGACCCAGTACTTC. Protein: CASSLREWPETQYF.

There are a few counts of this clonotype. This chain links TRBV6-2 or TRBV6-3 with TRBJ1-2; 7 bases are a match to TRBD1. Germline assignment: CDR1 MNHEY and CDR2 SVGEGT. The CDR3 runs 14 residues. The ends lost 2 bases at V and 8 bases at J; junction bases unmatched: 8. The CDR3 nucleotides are TGTGCCAGCAGTTACCCGAGGACAGGTGAAGGCTACACCTTC. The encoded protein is CASSYPRTGEGYTF.

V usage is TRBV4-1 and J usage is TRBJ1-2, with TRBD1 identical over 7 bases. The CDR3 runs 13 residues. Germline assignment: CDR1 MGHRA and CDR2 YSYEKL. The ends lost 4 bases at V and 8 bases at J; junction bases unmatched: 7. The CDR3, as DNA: TGCGCCAGCAGCCGGGCCCAGGGGGAGGGCTACACCTTC. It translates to CASSRAQGEGYTF.

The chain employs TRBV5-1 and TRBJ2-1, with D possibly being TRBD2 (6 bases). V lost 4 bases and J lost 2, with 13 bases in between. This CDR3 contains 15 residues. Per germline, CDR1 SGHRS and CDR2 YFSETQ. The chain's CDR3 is CASSETSLTYNEQFF. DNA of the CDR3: TGCGCCAGCAGCGAGACTAGTCTCACCTACAATGAGCAGTTCTTC.

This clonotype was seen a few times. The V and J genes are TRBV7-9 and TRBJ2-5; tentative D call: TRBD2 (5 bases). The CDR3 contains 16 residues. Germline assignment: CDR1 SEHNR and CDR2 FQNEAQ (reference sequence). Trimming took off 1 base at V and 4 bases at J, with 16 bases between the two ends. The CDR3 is CASSLGGLGIGETQYF. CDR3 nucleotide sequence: TGTGCCAGCAGCTTAGGCGGGCTCGGTATAGGAGAGACCCAGTACTTC.

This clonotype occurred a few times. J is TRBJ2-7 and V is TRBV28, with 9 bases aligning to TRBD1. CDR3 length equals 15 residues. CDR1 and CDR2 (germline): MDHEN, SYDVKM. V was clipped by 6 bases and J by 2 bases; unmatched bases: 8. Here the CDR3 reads CASRVTGTGTYEQYF. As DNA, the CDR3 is TGTGCCAGCAGAGTCACCGGGACAGGGACCTACGAGCAGTACTTC.

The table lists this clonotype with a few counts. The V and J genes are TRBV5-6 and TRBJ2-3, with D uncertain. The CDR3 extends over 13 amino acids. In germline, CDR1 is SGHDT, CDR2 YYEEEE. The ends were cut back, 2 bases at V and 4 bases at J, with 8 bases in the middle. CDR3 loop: CASSFRVADTQYF. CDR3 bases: TGTGCCAGCAGCTTTCGGGTGGCAGATACGCAGTATTTT.

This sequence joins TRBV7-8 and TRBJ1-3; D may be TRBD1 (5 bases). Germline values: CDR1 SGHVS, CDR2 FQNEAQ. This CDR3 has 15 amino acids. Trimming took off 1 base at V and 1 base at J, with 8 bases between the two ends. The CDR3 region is CASSLDRRSGNTIYF. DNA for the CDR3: TGTGCCAGCAGCTTAGACAGGAGATCTGGAAACACCATATATTTT. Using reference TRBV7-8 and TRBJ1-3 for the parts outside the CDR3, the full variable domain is GAGVSQSPRYKVAKRGQDVALRCDPISGHVSLFWYQQALGQGPEFLTYFQNEAQLDKSGLPSDRFFAERPEGSVSTLKIQRTQQEDSAVYLCASSLDRRSGNTIYFGEGSWLTVV.